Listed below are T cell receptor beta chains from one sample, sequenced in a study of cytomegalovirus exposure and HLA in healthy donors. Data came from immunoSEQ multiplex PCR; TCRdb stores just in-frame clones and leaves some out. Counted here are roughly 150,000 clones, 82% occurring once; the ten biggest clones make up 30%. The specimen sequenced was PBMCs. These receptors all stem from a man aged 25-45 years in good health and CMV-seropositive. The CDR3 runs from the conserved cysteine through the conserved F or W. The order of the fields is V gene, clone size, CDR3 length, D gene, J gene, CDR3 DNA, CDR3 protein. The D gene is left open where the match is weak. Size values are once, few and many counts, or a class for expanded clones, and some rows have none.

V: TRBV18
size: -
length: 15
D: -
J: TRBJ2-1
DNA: TGTGCCAGCTCATTTTTTACAAGCTCCTACAATGAGCAGTTCTTC
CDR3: CASSFFTSSYNEQFF

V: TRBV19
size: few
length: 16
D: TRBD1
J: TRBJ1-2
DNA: TGTGCCAGTAGTACCCTACGGACAGGGGGCGACTATGGCTACACCTTC
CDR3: CASSTLRTGGDYGYTF

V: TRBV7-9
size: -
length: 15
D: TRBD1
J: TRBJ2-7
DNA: TGTGCCAGCAGCAGCCGGGACAGGCTTTCCTACGAGCAGTACTTC
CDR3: CASSSRDRLSYEQYF

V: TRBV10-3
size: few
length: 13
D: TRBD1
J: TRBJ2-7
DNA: TGTGCCACCTCCGACAGGGGTTCCTACGAGCAGTACTTC
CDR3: CATSDRGSYEQYF

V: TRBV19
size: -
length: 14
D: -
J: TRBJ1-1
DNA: TGTGCCAGTAGTATAATGTGGGGAGGGACTGAAGCTTTCTTT
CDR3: CASSIMWGGTEAFF

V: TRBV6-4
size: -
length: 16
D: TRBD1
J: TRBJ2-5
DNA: TGTGCCAGCAGTGACTCGAGGGCAGGGGGAGAGGAGACCCAGTACTTC
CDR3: CASSDSRAGGEETQYF

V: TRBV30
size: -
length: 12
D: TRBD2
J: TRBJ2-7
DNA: TGTGCCTGGAGTGTTAGCAGCGGGAATCAGTACTTC
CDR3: CAWSVSSGNQYF

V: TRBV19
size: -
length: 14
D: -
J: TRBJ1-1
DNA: TGTGCCAGTAGGGATTTCCAGGGGAACACTGAAGCTTTCTTT
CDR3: CASRDFQGNTEAFF

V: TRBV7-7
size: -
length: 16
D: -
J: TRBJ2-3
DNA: TGTGCCAGCAGCTCTCACGGGGTAGGCTCCACAGATACGCAGTATTTT
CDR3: CASSSHGVGSTDTQYF

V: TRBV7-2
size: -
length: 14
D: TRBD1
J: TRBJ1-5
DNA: TGTGCCAGCAGCCCAGGGGGAGGCGTCACGTCCCAGCATTTT
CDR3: CASSPGGGVTSQHF

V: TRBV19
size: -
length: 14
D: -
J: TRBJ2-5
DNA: TGTGCCAGTAGTATCCTCCGGGATCAAGAGACCCAGTACTTC
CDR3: CASSILRDQETQYF

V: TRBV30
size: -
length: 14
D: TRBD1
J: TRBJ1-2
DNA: TGTGCCTGGATGTTAACAGGGGTCTACTATGGCTACACCTTC
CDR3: CAWMLTGVYYGYTF